This T cell receptor (beta chain) stems from a study of memory CD4+ T cells and cytomegalovirus serostatus. Background on the study: Of the healthy Belgian adults, several were CMV seropositive and about 24 seronegative. Whole-study findings and limits: Each of approximately 61 CMV-associated TCRbeta sequences occurred in one to five individuals.

Single viable CD3+CD4+CD8-CD45RO+ cells were sorted as the memory CD4+ T cells. This clone was recorded only once. Its cognate antigen is unknown. Germline CDR1 SGHRS, CDR2 YFSETQ. The CDR3 runs to 14 residues. V was clipped by 5 bases and J by 1 base, with 9 bases between them. Sequencing used immunoSEQ multiplex PCR; TCRdb keeps in-frame clones, though not all of them. The sample lists some 44,000 clones; roughly 73% were seen once. Material: memory CD4+ T cells from blood. J is TRBJ1-4 and V is TRBV5-1; perhaps TRBD1 as D (5 bases). The receptor's source is an adult in good health and CMV-seronegative. Written as DNA, the CDR3 is TGCGCCAGCAGAGGAGGGGTAACTAATGAAAAACTGTTTTTT. It specifies CASRGGVTNEKLFF.